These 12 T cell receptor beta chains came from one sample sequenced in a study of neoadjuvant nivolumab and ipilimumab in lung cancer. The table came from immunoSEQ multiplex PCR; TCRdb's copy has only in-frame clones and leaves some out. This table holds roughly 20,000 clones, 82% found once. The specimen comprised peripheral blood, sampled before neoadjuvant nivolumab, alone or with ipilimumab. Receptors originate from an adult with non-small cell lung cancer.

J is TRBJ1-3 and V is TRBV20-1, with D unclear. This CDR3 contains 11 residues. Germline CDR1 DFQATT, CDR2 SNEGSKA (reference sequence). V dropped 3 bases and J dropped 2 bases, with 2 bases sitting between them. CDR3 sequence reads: CSASAGNTIYF. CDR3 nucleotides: TGCAGTGCTAGTGCTGGAAACACCATATATTTT.

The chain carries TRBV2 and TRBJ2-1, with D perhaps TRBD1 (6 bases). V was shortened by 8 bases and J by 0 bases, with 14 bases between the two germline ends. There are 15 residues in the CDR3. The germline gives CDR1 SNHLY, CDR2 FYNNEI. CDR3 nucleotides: TGTGCCAGCCAGTTTACAGGGAGCTCCTACAATGAGCAGTTCTTC. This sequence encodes CASQFTGSSYNEQFF.

CDR3 protein: CSARTGGLNTEAFF. The CDR3 coding sequence is TGCAGCGCCCGGACAGGGGGCCTCAACACTGAAGCTTTCTTT. The chain recombines TRBV29-1 with TRBJ1-1; 11 positions agree with TRBD1. Per the germline V gene, CDR1 is SQVTM and CDR2 is ANQGSEA. The CDR3 is made up of 14 amino acids. V shed 7 bases, J shed 2 bases, and the junction held 6 bases outside the gene matches.

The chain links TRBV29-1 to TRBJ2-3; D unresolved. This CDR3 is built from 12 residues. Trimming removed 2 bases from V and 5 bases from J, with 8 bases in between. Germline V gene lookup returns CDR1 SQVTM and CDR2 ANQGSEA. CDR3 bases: TGCAGCGTTGAAAGATCAGGAGATACGCAGTATTTT. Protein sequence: CSVERSGDTQYF.

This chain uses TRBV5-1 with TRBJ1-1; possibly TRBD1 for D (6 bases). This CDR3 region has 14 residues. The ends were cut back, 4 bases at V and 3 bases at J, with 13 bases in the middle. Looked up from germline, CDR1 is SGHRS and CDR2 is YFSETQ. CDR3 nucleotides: TGCGCCAGCAGCCTACAGGGAGGGGACACTGAAGCTTTCTTT. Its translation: CASSLQGGDTEAFF.

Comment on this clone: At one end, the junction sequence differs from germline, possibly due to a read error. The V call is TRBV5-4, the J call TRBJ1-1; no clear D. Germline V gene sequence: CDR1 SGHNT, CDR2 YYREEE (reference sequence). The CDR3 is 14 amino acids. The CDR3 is CASSLALQNPEAFF. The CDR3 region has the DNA TGTGCCAGCAGCTTGGCCCTACAGAACCCTGAAGCTTTCTTT.

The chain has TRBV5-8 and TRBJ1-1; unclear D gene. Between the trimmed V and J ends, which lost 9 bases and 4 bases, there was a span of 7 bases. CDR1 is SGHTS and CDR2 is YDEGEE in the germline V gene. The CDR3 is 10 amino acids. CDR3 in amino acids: CAIPGTEAFF. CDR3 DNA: TGTGCCATTCCGGGCACTGAAGCTTTCTTT.

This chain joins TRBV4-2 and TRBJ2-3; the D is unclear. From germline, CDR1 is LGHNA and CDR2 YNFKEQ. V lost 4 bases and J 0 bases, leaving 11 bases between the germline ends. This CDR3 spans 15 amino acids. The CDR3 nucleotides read TGTGCCAGCAGCCGCCTCGCGTATAGCACAGATACGCAGTATTTT. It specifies CASSRLAYSTDTQYF.

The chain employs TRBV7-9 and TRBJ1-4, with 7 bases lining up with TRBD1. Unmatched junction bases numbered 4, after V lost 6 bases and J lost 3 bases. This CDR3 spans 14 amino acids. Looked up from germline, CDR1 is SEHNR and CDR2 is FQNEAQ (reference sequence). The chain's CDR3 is CASSLGTANEKLFF. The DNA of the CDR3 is TGTGCCAGCAGTTTGGGGACAGCTAATGAAAAACTGTTTTTT.

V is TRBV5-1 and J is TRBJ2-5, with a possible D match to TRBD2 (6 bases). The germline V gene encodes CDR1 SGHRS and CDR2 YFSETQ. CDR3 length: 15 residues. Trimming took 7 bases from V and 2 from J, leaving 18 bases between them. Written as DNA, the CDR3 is TGCGCCAGCTCCTGGGGGAGCGGGCCTCAAGAGACCCAGTACTTC. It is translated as CASSWGSGPQETQYF.

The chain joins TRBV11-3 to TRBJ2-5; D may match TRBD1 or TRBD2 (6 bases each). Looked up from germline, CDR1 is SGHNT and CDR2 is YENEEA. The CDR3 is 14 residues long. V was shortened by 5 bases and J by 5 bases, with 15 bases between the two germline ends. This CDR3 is CASSPRGLEETQYF. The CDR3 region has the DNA TGTGCCAGCAGCCCCCGGGGGCTGGAGGAGACCCAGTACTTC.

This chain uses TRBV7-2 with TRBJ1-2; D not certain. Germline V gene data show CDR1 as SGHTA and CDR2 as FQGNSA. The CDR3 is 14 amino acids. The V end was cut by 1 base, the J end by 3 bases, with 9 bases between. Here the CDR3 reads CASSLDPDYYGYTF. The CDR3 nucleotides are TGTGCCAGCAGCTTAGACCCGGATTACTATGGCTACACCTTC.